The TCR beta chain under discussion was sequenced for a study of T-cell memory formation after mild COVID-19. Regarding the study as a whole: Later expanders leaned CD4+, whereas clones that contracted between day 15 and 85 were balanced CD4/CD8. Confirmation of SARS-CoV-2 specificity was lacking for second-wave clones peaking day 37.

Trimming left V 2 bases short and J 6 bases short, with 7 bases between. Looked up from germline, CDR1 is LNHNV and CDR2 is YYDKDF (reference sequence). The CDR3 length is 12 residues. TCRdb processed the 5' RACE reads anew with MiXCR; each CDR3 protein has one entry. The repertoire holds over 350,000 distinct CDR3 sequences, roughly 26% seen once, with 8.5% to 9% in the top ten. In the case of this clonotype: Its target is not known.

This sequence originates from an adult woman who had mild COVID-19 (a few samples of this study predate the infection). Cell type and time point are not known. This chain connects TRBV15 to TRBJ2-5; tentative D call: TRBD1 (5 bases). The sample consisted of PBMCs or a T cell subset sorted from them (not recorded which). The CDR3 nucleotides are TGTGCCACCAGCAGATCAGGGAAGACCCAGTACTTC. The encoded protein is CATSRSGKTQYF.